Each of the 4 T cell receptor beta chains below was sequenced from the same sample in a study of monozygotic twins with inflammatory bowel disease. One entry per CDR3 protein, without DNA, is what TCRdb gives after re-calling the 5' RACE reads. This sample's table reports approximately 85,000 distinct CDR3 sequences. The specimen was blood. Every receptor here comes from a human donor with ulcerative colitis or Crohn's disease, or a healthy co-twin of an affected twin (not recorded which).

V is TRBV19 and J is TRBJ2-7. The germline V gene encodes CDR1 LNHDA and CDR2 SQIVND (reference sequence). This CDR3 has 15 amino acids. This CDR3 reads CASSSRLARSYEQYF.

Here the CDR3 reads CASSLVFTDTQYF. This chain uses TRBV7-2 with TRBJ2-3. Looked up from germline, CDR1 is SGHTA and CDR2 is FQGNSA. CDR3 length equals 13 residues.

The gene calls are TRBV5-1 and TRBJ2-1; the D call from TCRdb, TRBD2, cannot be confirmed without DNA. The CDR3 loop spans 15 amino acids. Germline V CDR1 and CDR2: SGHRS, YFSETQ. This CDR3 is CASSPGLAGVDEQFF.

The chain links TRBV7-9 to TRBJ1-2. The CDR3 contains 14 residues. The V gene's germline CDR1 is SEHNR and CDR2 FQNEAQ (reference sequence). CDR3 protein: CASSLAIPSEGYTF.